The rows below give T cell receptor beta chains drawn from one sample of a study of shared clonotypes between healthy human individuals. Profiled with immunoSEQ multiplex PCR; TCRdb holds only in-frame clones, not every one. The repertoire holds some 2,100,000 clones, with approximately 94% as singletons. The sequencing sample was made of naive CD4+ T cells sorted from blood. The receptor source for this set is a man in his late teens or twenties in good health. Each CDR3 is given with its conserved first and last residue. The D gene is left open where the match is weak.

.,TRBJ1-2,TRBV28,TGTGCCAGCAGTTTATCCTACCCTTATGGCTACACCTTC,CASSLSYPYGYTF
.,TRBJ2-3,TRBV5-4,TGTGCCAGCAGCTGGGGGGAAGATACGCAGTATTTT,CASSWGEDTQYF
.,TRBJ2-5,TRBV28,TGTGCCAGCAGCCTAGTGAAGGACGAGACCCAGTACTTC,CASSLVKDETQYF
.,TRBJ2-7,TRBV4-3,TGCGCCAGCAGCCAAGTCGTGCGTGGATCCTACGAGCAGTACTTC,CASSQVVRGSYEQYF
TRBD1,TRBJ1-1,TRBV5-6,TGTGCCAGCAGCTCTGGACAGGGGGCCACTGAAGCTTTCTTT,CASSSGQGATEAFF
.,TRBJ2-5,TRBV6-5,TGTGCCAGCACCCTCGCCCCGGGAGAGACCCAGTACTTC,CASTLAPGETQYF
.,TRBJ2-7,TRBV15,TGTGCCACCTGGGGCAGGGACAACGAGCAGTACTTC,CATWGRDNEQYF
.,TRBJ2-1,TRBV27,TGTGCCAGCAGTCCCAGAGGGACTGAGCAGTTCTTC,CASSPRGTEQFF
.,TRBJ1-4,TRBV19,TGTGCCAGTAGTACACTGGTGCAAAGTAATGAAAAACTGTTTTTT,CASSTLVQSNEKLFF
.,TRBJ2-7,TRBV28,TGTGCCAGCAGCTTGGCGGGACGCTCCTACGAGCAGTACTTC,CASSLAGRSYEQYF